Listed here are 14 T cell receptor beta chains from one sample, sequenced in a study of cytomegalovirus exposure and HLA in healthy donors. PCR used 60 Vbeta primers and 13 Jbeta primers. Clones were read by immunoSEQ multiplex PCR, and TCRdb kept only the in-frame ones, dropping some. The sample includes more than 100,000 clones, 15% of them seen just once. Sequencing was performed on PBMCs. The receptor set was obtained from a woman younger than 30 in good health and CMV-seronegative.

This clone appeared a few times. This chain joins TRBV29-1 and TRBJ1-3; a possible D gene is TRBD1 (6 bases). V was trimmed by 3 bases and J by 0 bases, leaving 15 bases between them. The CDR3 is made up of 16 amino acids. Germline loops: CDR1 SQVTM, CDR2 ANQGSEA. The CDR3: CSVERTAPDSGNTIYF. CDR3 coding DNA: TGCAGCGTTGAGAGGACAGCACCTGACTCTGGAAACACCATATATTTT.

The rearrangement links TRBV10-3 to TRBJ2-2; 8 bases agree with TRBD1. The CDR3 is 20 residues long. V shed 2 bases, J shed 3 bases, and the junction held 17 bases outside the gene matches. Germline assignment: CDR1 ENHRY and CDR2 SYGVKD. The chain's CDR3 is CAISEGGVGETGDYTGELFF. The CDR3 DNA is TGTGCCATCAGTGAGGGGGGCGTTGGCGAGACAGGGGATTACACCGGGGAGCTGTTTTTT.

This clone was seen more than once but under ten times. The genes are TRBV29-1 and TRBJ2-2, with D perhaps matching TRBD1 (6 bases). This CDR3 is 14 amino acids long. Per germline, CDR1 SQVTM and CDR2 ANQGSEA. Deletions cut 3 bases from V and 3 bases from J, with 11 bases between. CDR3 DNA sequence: TGCAGCGTTGATCCGGCAGGGGACACCGGGGAGCTGTTTTTT. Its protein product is CSVDPAGDTGELFF.

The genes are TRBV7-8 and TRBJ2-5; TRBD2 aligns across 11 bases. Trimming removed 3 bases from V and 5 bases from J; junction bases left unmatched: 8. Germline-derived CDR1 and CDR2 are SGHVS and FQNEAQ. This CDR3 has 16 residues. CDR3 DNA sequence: TGTGCCAGCAGCTTCGTGACTAGCGGGACCTTTGAGACCCAGTACTTC. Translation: CASSFVTSGTFETQYF.

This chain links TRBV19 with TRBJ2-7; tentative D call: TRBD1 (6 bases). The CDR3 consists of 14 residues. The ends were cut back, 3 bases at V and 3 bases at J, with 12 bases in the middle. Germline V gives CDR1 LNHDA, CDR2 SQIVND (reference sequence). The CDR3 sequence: CASSMEGGLYEQYF. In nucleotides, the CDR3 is TGTGCCAGTAGTATGGAAGGGGGTCTCTACGAGCAGTACTTC.

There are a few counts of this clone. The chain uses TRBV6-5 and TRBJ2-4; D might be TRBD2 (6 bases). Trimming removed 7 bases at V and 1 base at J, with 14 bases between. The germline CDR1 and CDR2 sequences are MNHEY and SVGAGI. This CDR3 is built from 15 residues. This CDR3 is CASTPGVWAKNIQYF. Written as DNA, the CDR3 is TGTGCCAGCACCCCGGGAGTCTGGGCCAAAAACATTCAGTACTTC.

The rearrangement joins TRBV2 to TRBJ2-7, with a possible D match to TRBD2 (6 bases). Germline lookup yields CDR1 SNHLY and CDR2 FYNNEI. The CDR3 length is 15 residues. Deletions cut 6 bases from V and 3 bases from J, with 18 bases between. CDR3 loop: CASSAGPSGGYEQYF. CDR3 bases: TGTGCCAGCAGCGCGGGACCGTCTGGCGGCTACGAGCAGTACTTC.

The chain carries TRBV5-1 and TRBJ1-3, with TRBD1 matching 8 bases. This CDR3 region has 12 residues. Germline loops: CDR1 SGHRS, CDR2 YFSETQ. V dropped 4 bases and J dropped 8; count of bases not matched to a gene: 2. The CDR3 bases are TGCGCCAGCAGCCCGACAGGGGACACCATATATTTT. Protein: CASSPTGDTIYF.

In DNA, the CDR3 is TGTGCCAGCAGTTTAGGGAGGGTAGGCGAGCAGTACTTC. Residues: CASSLGRVGEQYF. The chain has TRBV28 and TRBJ2-7, with TRBD2 matching over 7 bases. The CDR3 totals 13 residues. Germline CDR1 and CDR2: MDHEN and SYDVKM. Losses at the gene ends were 2 bases for V and 6 bases for J; bases not matched to a gene: 4.

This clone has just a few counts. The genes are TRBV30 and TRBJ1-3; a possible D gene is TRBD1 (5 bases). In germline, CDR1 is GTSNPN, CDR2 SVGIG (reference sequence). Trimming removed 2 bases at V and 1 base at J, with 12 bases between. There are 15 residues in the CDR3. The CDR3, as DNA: TGTGCCTGGAGTTCCTGGGGGGGTTCTGGAAACACCATATATTTT. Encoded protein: CAWSSWGGSGNTIYF.

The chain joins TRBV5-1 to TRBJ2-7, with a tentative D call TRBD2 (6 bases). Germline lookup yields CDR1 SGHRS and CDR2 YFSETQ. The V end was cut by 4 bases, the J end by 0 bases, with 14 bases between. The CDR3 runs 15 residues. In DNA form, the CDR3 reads TGCGCCAGCAGCGCGGGGACGCCTAACTCCTACGAGCAGTACTTC. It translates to CASSAGTPNSYEQYF.

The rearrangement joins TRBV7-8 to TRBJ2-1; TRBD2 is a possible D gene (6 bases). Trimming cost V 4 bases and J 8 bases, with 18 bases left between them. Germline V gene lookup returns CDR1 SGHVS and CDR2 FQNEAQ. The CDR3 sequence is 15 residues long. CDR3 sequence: CASSSQTRDFDEQFF. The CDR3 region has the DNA TGTGCCAGCAGCTCCCAGACCCGGGACTTCGATGAGCAGTTCTTC.

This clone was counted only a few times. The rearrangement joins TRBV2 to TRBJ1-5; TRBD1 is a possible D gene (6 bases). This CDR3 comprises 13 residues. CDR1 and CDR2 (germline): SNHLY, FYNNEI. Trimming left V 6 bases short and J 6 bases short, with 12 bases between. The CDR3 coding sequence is TGTGCCAGCAGGTACAGGGTGGGTCAGCCCCAGCATTTT. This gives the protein CASRYRVGQPQHF.

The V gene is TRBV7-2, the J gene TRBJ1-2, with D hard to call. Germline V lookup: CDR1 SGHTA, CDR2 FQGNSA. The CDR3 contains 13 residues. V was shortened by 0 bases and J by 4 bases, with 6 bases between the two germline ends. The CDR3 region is CASSLAWLYGYTF. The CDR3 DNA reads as TGTGCCAGCAGCTTAGCGTGGCTCTATGGCTACACCTTC.